A selection of T cell receptor beta chains follows, all from one sample in a study of shared clonotypes between healthy human individuals. The method was immunoSEQ multiplex PCR; TCRdb's version includes in-frame clones alone and lacks a portion of them. The sample consists of around 2.1 million clones, more than 90% of them appearing once. The sample taken for sequencing was naive CD4+ T cells sorted from blood. These receptors all stem from a man aged 18-30 years in good health. Each CDR3 is given with its conserved first and last residue. Fields, in order: V gene, J gene, D gene, clone size, CDR3 length, CDR3 DNA, CDR3 protein. The D gene is left open where the match is weak. Expanded clones are given a class, and other clones once, few, many or no size at all.

v_call: TRBV5-5
j_call: TRBJ1-2
d_call: .
clone_size: .
cdr3_length: 16
cdr3_nt: TGTGCCAGCAGCTTGGAATTTGGTGCAGCTAACTATGGCTACACCTTC
cdr3_aa: CASSLEFGAANYGYTF

v_call: TRBV5-1
j_call: TRBJ1-2
d_call: TRBD1
clone_size: .
cdr3_length: 16
cdr3_nt: TGCGCCAGCAGCCCAGGACAGGGGCCAGCTAAGGTCGGCTACACCTTC
cdr3_aa: CASSPGQGPAKVGYTF

v_call: TRBV11-2
j_call: TRBJ1-2
d_call: .
clone_size: .
cdr3_length: 14
cdr3_nt: TGTGCCAGCAGCTTAGAGTGGGGGCCCTATGGCTACACCTTC
cdr3_aa: CASSLEWGPYGYTF

v_call: TRBV30
j_call: TRBJ2-7
d_call: .
clone_size: .
cdr3_length: 14
cdr3_nt: TGTGCCTGGAGTTTAGGGGGGGGATCCTACGAGCAGTACTTC
cdr3_aa: CAWSLGGGSYEQYF

v_call: TRBV11-3
j_call: TRBJ2-1
d_call: .
clone_size: .
cdr3_length: 16
cdr3_nt: TGTGCCAGCAGCCTAGGAGGGGGAAGCTCCTACAATGAGCAGTTCTTC
cdr3_aa: CASSLGGGSSYNEQFF

v_call: TRBV7-9
j_call: TRBJ1-2
d_call: .
clone_size: .
cdr3_length: 14
cdr3_nt: TGTGCCAGCAGCATCCTCCTCGACCAATATGGCTACACCTTC
cdr3_aa: CASSILLDQYGYTF

v_call: TRBV9
j_call: TRBJ2-7
d_call: .
clone_size: .
cdr3_length: 14
cdr3_nt: TGTGCCAGCAGCGTAGACCTGGGCGGGTACGAGCAGTACTTC
cdr3_aa: CASSVDLGGYEQYF

v_call: TRBV25-1
j_call: TRBJ2-7
d_call: .
clone_size: .
cdr3_length: 13
cdr3_nt: TGTGCCAGCAGTGACGGCCCCTCCTACGAGCAGTACTTC
cdr3_aa: CASSDGPSYEQYF

v_call: TRBV5-6
j_call: TRBJ2-7
d_call: TRBD2
clone_size: .
cdr3_length: 17
cdr3_nt: TGTGCCAGCAGCCCCGGGACTAGCGGGAGTTGGTCCTACGAGCAGTACTTC
cdr3_aa: CASSPGTSGSWSYEQYF

v_call: TRBV2
j_call: TRBJ1-2
d_call: .
clone_size: few
cdr3_length: 13
cdr3_nt: TGTGCCAGCAGTCAAACAGGGTTAGAAGGCTACACCTTC
cdr3_aa: CASSQTGLEGYTF

v_call: TRBV20-1
j_call: TRBJ2-1
d_call: .
clone_size: .
cdr3_length: 11
cdr3_nt: TGCAGTGCGAGACAGGACCTTGAGCAGTTCTTC
cdr3_aa: CSARQDLEQFF

v_call: TRBV5-4
j_call: TRBJ1-5
d_call: .
clone_size: once
cdr3_length: 16
cdr3_nt: TGTGCCAGCAGCCGGTGGGGCGGGGTTGGGGATCAGCCCCAGCATTTT
cdr3_aa: CASSRWGGVGDQPQHF

v_call: TRBV11-2
j_call: TRBJ2-5
d_call: .
clone_size: .
cdr3_length: 15
cdr3_nt: TGTGCCAGCAGCTTAGATCAACTAGCAATTGAGACCCAGTACTTC
cdr3_aa: CASSLDQLAIETQYF

v_call: TRBV28
j_call: TRBJ1-2
d_call: TRBD1
clone_size: .
cdr3_length: 12
cdr3_nt: TGTGCCACCCAGGGGGCTAACTATGGCTACACCTTC
cdr3_aa: CATQGANYGYTF

v_call: TRBV5-6
j_call: TRBJ2-3
d_call: .
clone_size: .
cdr3_length: 16
cdr3_nt: TGTGCCAGCAACTGGGGGGGCGCACTTAGCACAGATACGCAGTATTTT
cdr3_aa: CASNWGGALSTDTQYF

v_call: TRBV21-1
j_call: TRBJ1-2
d_call: .
clone_size: .
cdr3_length: 16
cdr3_nt: TGTGCCAGCAGCACACGGACAGATAGAGGGTTTTATGGCTACACCTTC
cdr3_aa: CASSTRTDRGFYGYTF

v_call: TRBV7-9
j_call: TRBJ2-2
d_call: .
clone_size: .
cdr3_length: 14
cdr3_nt: TGTGCCAGCAGCAAGACAGCGAACACCGGGGAGCTGTTTTTT
cdr3_aa: CASSKTANTGELFF

v_call: TRBV10-2
j_call: TRBJ2-7
d_call: TRBD1
clone_size: .
cdr3_length: 14
cdr3_nt: TGCGCCAGTCGCTTGGGGGACAGGTCCTACGAGCAGTACTTC
cdr3_aa: CASRLGDRSYEQYF

v_call: TRBV10-1
j_call: TRBJ2-7
d_call: .
clone_size: .
cdr3_length: 13
cdr3_nt: TGCGCCAGCGCCGGCGGGACCTCCTACGAGCAGTACTTC
cdr3_aa: CASAGGTSYEQYF

v_call: TRBV6-5
j_call: TRBJ2-7
d_call: .
clone_size: .
cdr3_length: 15
cdr3_nt: TGTGCCAGCAGTTACGGAGGGGACGGAATCTACGAGCAGTACTTC
cdr3_aa: CASSYGGDGIYEQYF

v_call: TRBV28
j_call: TRBJ2-5
d_call: .
clone_size: few
cdr3_length: 16
cdr3_nt: TGTGCCAGCAGTCCCTTGAATCAGGCCTACCAAGAGACCCAGTACTTC
cdr3_aa: CASSPLNQAYQETQYF

v_call: TRBV7-9
j_call: TRBJ1-3
d_call: .
clone_size: .
cdr3_length: 14
cdr3_nt: TGTGCCAGCAGCTCAGAGGGCTCTGGAAACACCATATATTTT
cdr3_aa: CASSSEGSGNTIYF

v_call: TRBV7-9
j_call: TRBJ1-2
d_call: TRBD1
clone_size: .
cdr3_length: 15
cdr3_nt: TGTGCCAGCAGCTCCGCCGGACAGGCTAACTATGGCTACACCTTC
cdr3_aa: CASSSAGQANYGYTF

v_call: TRBV28
j_call: TRBJ2-7
d_call: .
clone_size: .
cdr3_length: 13
cdr3_nt: TGTGCCAGCAGCTACCCCAAGGAGAGCGAGCAGTACTTC
cdr3_aa: CASSYPKESEQYF

v_call: TRBV28
j_call: TRBJ2-7
d_call: TRBD2
clone_size: .
cdr3_length: 15
cdr3_nt: TGTGCCAGCGGCGGACTAGCGGGGGACCTATACGAGCAGTACTTC
cdr3_aa: CASGGLAGDLYEQYF

v_call: TRBV5-1
j_call: TRBJ1-1
d_call: TRBD1
clone_size: .
cdr3_length: 14
cdr3_nt: TGCGCCAGTGCGACAGGGCTGATGAACACTGAAGCTTTCTTT
cdr3_aa: CASATGLMNTEAFF